This entry describes one TCR beta chain. The antigen remains unidentified. The CDR3 sequence is 15 residues long. Deletions cut 5 bases from V and 0 bases from J, with 12 bases between. These data are taken from a study of T cell repertoires in cytomegalovirus infection. The wider study: Public TCR beta signature analysis indicated the presence of both CMV infection and matching HLA type. Notes on the study in general: There were HLA-C-restricted CMV-specific TCR beta clonotypes dominating the ex vivo response.

TCRdb used MiXCR to reprocess the reads, holding one entry per CDR3 protein. Found here are under 850,000 distinct CDR3 sequences, around a third of them singletons; the top ten hold 15% to 20%. The TCR comes from a human donor in good health (CMV status not recorded). Some clones in this sample may be carry-over from other donors' samples. Sequencing was performed on cultured PBMCs, taken from culture after CMV antigen stimulation. V is TRBV12-3 or TRBV12-4 and J is TRBJ2-3; TRBD1 is a possible D gene (6 bases). CDR3 bases: TGTGCCAGCAGTCGGAGGACAGCCAGCACAGATACGCAGTATTTT. This translates into CASSRRTASTDTQYF.